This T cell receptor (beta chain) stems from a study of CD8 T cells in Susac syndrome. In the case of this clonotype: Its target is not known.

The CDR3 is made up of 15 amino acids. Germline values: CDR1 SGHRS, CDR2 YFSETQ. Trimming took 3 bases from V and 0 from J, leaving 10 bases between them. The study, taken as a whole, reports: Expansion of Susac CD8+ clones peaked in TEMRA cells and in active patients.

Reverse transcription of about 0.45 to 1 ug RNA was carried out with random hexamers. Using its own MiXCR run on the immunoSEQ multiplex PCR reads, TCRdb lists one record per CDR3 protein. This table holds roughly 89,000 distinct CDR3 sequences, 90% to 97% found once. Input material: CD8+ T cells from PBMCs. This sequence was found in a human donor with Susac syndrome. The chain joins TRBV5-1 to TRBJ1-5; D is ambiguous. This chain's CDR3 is CASSSDGNSNQPQHF. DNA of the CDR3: TGCGCCAGCAGCTCGGACGGCAATAGCAATCAGCCCCAGCATTTT.